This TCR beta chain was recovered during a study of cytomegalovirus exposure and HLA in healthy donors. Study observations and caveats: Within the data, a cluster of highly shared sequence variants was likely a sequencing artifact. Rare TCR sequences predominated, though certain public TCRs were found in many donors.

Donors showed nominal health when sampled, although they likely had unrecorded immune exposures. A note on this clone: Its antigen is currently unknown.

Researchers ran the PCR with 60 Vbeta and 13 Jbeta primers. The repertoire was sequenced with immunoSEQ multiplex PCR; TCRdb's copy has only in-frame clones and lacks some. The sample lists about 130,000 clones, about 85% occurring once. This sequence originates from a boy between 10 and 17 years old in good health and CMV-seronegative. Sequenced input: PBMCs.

The CDR3 reads CSVSGQSNYGYTF. The CDR3 nucleotides read TGCAGCGTCTCGGGACAATCTAACTATGGCTACACCTTC. This chain uses TRBV29-1 with TRBJ1-2; possible D gene TRBD1, 6 bases. The V end was cut by 6 bases, the J end by 0 bases, with 11 bases between. This CDR3 is built from 13 residues. The germline CDR1 and CDR2 sequences are SQVTM and ANQGSEA.